Following are 20 T cell receptor beta chains from one sample sequenced in a study of radiotherapy plus CTLA-4 blockade in lung cancer listed by TCRdb under 2018. The method was the immunoSEQ multiplex PCR assay. Sourced from immuneACCESS, this table was stored by TCRdb with only in-frame sequences that have V and J called. A share of the clones is absent; for the studies checked, an unresolved V gene accounts for under half, and the remainder has no known explanation. This sample comprises 40,000 to 45,000 clones, 75% to 80% of them detected only once. Under 3% of the sample is in the top ten clones. The input for sequencing was peripheral blood, taken from a patient treated with radiotherapy plus ipilimumab. All receptors derive from a human donor with non-small cell lung cancer whose response to radiotherapy plus ipilimumab could not be evaluated.

The chain couples TRBV30 to TRBJ2-1, with TRBD2 matching over 8 bases. The CDR3 consists of 16 residues. Germline-derived CDR1 and CDR2 are GTSNPN and SVGIG (reference sequence). Trimming removed 0 bases from V and 9 bases from J; junction bases left unmatched: 13. CDR3 sequence reads: CAWSVVSKRESTEQFF. CDR3 nucleotide sequence: TGTGCCTGGAGTGTAGTATCCAAGCGGGAGTCAACTGAGCAGTTCTTC.

In this sample, this clone turned up a few times. V usage is TRBV10-3 and J usage is TRBJ1-2; D remains ambiguous. Looked up from germline, CDR1 is ENHRY and CDR2 is SYGVKD. CDR3 size: 11 residues. The germline V and J ends were trimmed by 4 bases and 6 bases, with 6 bases remaining between them. CDR3 amino acids: CAISGGHGYTF. CDR3 DNA: TGTGCCATCAGTGGAGGGCATGGCTACACCTTC.

The CDR3 sequence is CASSLGFRGGETQYF. The CDR3 DNA reads TGCGCCAGCAGCTTAGGGTTCAGGGGCGGAGAGACCCAGTACTTC. This chain joins TRBV5-1 and TRBJ2-5, with D perhaps TRBD1 (6 bases). The germline gives CDR1 SGHRS, CDR2 YFSETQ. Trimming removed 2 bases from V and 4 bases from J, with 15 bases in between. CDR3 length equals 15 residues.

The chain employs TRBV5-6 and TRBJ1-4, with 7 nucleotides matching TRBD1. The CDR3 runs 14 residues. The germline V gene has CDR1 SGHDT and CDR2 YYEEEE. Trimming cost V 3 bases and J 10 bases; bases outside gene matches: 9. CDR3 sequence (DNA): TGTGCCAGCAGCTCACAGGGGCCAGAGGTAAAACTGTTTTTT. Its translation: CASSSQGPEVKLFF.

J is TRBJ1-2 and V is TRBV28, with D uncertain. Germline V gene lookup returns CDR1 MDHEN and CDR2 SYDVKM. V shed 8 bases and J shed 4 bases, with 14 bases lying between them. The CDR3 length is 13 residues. In DNA form, the CDR3 reads TGTGCCAGCGCCCCGACCGACTTCTATGGCTACACCTTC. As protein: CASAPTDFYGYTF.

This clone was observed a single time. The V call is TRBV6-6, the J call TRBJ1-3, with 7 bases that match TRBD1. J gave up 0 bases and V 6 bases, and 2 bases lay outside the gene matches. This CDR3 contains 14 residues. Germline V CDR1 and CDR2: MNHNY, SVGAGI (reference sequence). The CDR3 here is CASSRDSSGNTIYF. The CDR3 DNA sequence: TGTGCCAGCAGCCGGGACAGCTCTGGAAACACCATATATTTT.

The chain recombines TRBV19 with TRBJ1-5; 12 bases are a match to TRBD1. The junction had 15 bases not matched to a gene; V was cut back by 9 bases and J by 6 bases. The CDR3 is made up of 17 amino acids. Per the germline V gene, CDR1 is LNHDA and CDR2 is SQIVND (reference sequence). The CDR3, as DNA: TGTGCCAGCAACTCGCCTCCCGGGACAGGGGGCTCTCAGCCCCAGCATTTT. Its protein is CASNSPPGTGGSQPQHF.

The genes are TRBV29-1 and TRBJ2-1; 12 nucleotides match TRBD2. The CDR3 contains 14 residues. V gave up 4 bases and J gave up 12 bases; unmatched junction bases: 10. Germline CDR1 reads SQVTM; CDR2 reads ANQGSEA. CDR3 protein: CSVGGASGGARQFF. The CDR3 DNA reads TGCAGCGTTGGTGGGGCTAGCGGGGGGGCACGGCAGTTCTTC.

The chain recombines TRBV6-1 with TRBJ1-3, with TRBD1 matching 9 bases. This CDR3 has 13 residues. V lost 8 bases and J lost 8; bases outside the gene matches: 7. Germline CDR1 and CDR2: MNHNS and SASEGT. CDR3 sequence (DNA): TGTGCCAGCGTAGTGTGGACAGGGGACACCATATATTTT. Its translation: CASVVWTGDTIYF.

This CDR3 is CATSRRRPPSGGTQYF. The DNA for the CDR3 is TGTGCCACCAGCAGACGGAGACCTCCTTCGGGGGGGACCCAGTACTTC. The chain recombines TRBV15 with TRBJ2-5; 7 bases fit TRBD2. This CDR3 comprises 16 residues. Germline assignment: CDR1 LNHNV and CDR2 YYDKDF (reference sequence). After removal of 2 bases from V and 7 bases from J, the junction contained 13 bases not matched to a gene.

J is TRBJ2-1 and V is TRBV5-8; a weak D match, TRBD1 (5 bases). The CDR3 covers 15 residues. Germline lookup yields CDR1 SGHTS and CDR2 YDEGEE. Trimming left V 1 base short and J 5 bases short, with 13 bases between. The DNA of the CDR3 is TGTGCCAGCAGCTTGTGGTCGGCAGGGCACAATGAGCAGTTCTTC. Its translation: CASSLWSAGHNEQFF.

V and J are TRBV19 and TRBJ2-7; maybe TRBD2 (7 bases). Trimming took 5 bases from V and 2 from J, leaving 10 bases between them. CDR1 and CDR2 (germline): LNHDA, SQIVND (reference sequence). The CDR3 has 13 residues. CDR3 loop: CASSPGGPYEQYF. CDR3 DNA sequence: TGTGCCAGTAGTCCGGGGGGCCCCTACGAGCAGTACTTC.

This clone was picked up one time. The chain couples TRBV18 to TRBJ2-7, with D maybe TRBD2 (6 bases). CDR1 is KGHSH and CDR2 is LQKENI in the germline V gene. Trimming stripped 3 bases from V and 4 bases from J, with 16 bases between. The CDR3 extends over 15 amino acids. CDR3 region: CASSPQAGTQYEQYF. As DNA, the CDR3 is TGTGCCAGCTCACCGCAGGCGGGAACACAATACGAGCAGTACTTC.

The rearrangement uses TRBV7-9 and TRBJ2-1, with D tentatively TRBD2 (5 bases). From germline, CDR1 is SEHNR and CDR2 FQNEAQ (reference sequence). CDR3 length equals 16 residues. V lost 5 bases to trimming and J lost 2 bases, with 16 bases between them. The chain's CDR3 is CASSPRGTRAYNEQFF. CDR3 nucleotide sequence: TGTGCCAGCAGCCCACGTGGAACTAGAGCCTACAATGAGCAGTTCTTC.

A note on this clone: The germline gene is not matched at one end of the junction; a read error may be the cause. The sample has other DNA sequences that encode this CDR3 too. CDR3 sequence (DNA): TGTGCCAGCAGTAGAGACAGGGGGCGAGATTCCCCCCTCCACTTT. It translates to CASSRDRGRDSPLHF. This chain uses TRBV6-5 with TRBJ1-6, with 10 positions matching TRBD1. Germline V CDR1 and CDR2: MNHEY, SVGAGI. The CDR3 contains 15 residues.

The chain employs TRBV18 and TRBJ2-1, with D maybe TRBD2 (5 bases). CDR3 size: 12 residues. Germline V gene data show CDR1 as KGHSH and CDR2 as LQKENI. With 3 bases removed from V and 7 bases from J, the gap between germline ends came to 7 bases. CDR3 in DNA: TGTGCCAGCTCACCCACGGGGAATGAGCAGTTCTTC. Residues: CASSPTGNEQFF. Full variable domain (rest looked up from reference TRBV18 and TRBJ2-1): NAGVMQNPRHLVRRRGQEARLRCSPMKGHSHVYWYRQLPEEGLKFMVYLQKENIIDESGMPKERFSAEFPKEGPSILRIQQVVRGDSAAYFCASSPTGNEQFFGPGTRLTVL.

CDR3 nucleotides: TGCGCCAGCAGCGCTCAGGTGACAGGGGACTCTCCACCCCTCCACTTT. This encodes CASSAQVTGDSPPLHF. The V gene is TRBV4-1, the J gene TRBJ1-6; TRBD1 agrees at 8 bases. The CDR3 has 16 amino acids. Germline V gives CDR1 MGHRA, CDR2 YSYEKL. Trimming removed 5 bases from V and 11 bases from J; junction bases left unmatched: 14.

The V call is TRBV2, the J call TRBJ1-2, with D possibly matching TRBD1 (5 bases). V was clipped by 2 bases and J by 7 bases, with 8 bases between them. This CDR3 comprises 12 residues. Germline V gene lookup returns CDR1 SNHLY and CDR2 FYNNEI. As DNA, the CDR3 is TGTGCCAGCAGTGAATACGGGGGTGGCTACACCTTC. Its translation: CASSEYGGGYTF.

The chain carries TRBV5-1 and TRBJ2-3; TRBD1 matches 7 bases. CDR3 size: 13 residues. Germline CDR1 and CDR2: SGHRS and YFSETQ. With 3 bases clipped from V and 5 bases from J, the junction kept 3 bases outside the gene matches. CDR3: CASSSGTVDTQYF. In DNA, the CDR3 is TGCGCCAGCAGCTCCGGGACAGTAGATACGCAGTATTTT.

This sequence joins TRBV9 and TRBJ2-1; TRBD1 matches at 8 bases. The V gene's germline CDR1 is SGDLS and CDR2 YYNGEE. The CDR3 is made up of 14 amino acids. After removal of 3 bases from V and 8 bases from J, the junction contained 7 bases not matched to a gene. CDR3 bases: TGTGCCAGCAGCGGCGGACAGGGCGGCGATGAGCAGTTCTTC. As protein: CASSGGQGGDEQFF.